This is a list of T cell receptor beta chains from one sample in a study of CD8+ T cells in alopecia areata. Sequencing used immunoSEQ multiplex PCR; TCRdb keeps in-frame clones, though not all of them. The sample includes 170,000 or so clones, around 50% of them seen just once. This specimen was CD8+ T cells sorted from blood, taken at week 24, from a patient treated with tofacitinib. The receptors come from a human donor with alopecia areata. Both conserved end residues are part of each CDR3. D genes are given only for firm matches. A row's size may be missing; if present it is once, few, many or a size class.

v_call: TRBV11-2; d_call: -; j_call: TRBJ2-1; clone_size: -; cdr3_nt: TGTGCCAGCAGCTTAGTAGGCAGAGAGCAGTTCTTC; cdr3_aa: CASSLVGREQFF
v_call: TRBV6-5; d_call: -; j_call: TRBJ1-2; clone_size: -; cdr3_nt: TGTGCCAGCAGTTACGACAGCCAGTCCAACTATGGCTACACCTTC; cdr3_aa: CASSYDSQSNYGYTF
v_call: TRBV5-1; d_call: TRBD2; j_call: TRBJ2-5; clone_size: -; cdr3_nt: TGCGCCAGCAGCTTGGAAGCGGGGATGGAGACCCAGTACTTC; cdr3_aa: CASSLEAGMETQYF
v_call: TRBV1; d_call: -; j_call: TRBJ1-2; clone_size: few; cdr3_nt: TGCACCAGCAGCCCCGGGACAGGCGTTTCTAACTATGGCTACACCTTC; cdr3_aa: CTSSPGTGVSNYGYTF
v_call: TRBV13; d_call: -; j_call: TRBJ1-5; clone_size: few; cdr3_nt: TGTGCCAGCGGGGTGGGAGGAAATAGCAATCAGCCCCAGCATTTT; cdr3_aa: CASGVGGNSNQPQHF
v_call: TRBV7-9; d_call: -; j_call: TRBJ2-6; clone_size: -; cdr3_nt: TGTGCCAGCAGCCTGAGCTCTGGGGCCAACGTCCTGACTTTC; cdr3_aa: CASSLSSGANVLTF
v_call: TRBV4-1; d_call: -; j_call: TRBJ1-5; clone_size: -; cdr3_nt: TGCGCCAGCAGCCAAGATCGCTCGGCTAATCAGCCCCAGCATTTT; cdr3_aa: CASSQDRSANQPQHF
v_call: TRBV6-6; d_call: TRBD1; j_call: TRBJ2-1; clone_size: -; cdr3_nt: TGTGCCAGCAGTTACGCGGGACAGGGAGGAGATGAGCAGTTCTTC; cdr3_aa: CASSYAGQGGDEQFF
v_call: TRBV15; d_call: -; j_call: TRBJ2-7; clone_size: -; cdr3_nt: TGTGCCACCAGCAGAAACAGGGTCTACGAGCAGTACTTC; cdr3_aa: CATSRNRVYEQYF
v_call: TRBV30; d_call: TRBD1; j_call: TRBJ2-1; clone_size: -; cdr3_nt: TGTGCCTGGACCCTAGACAGGGGGCCCTACAATGAGCAGTTCTTC; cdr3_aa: CAWTLDRGPYNEQFF
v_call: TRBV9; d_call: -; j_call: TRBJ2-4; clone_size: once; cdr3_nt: TGTGCCAGCAGCGTAGGTGGTCGGGGGAGCCAAAACATTCAGTACTTC; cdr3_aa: CASSVGGRGSQNIQYF
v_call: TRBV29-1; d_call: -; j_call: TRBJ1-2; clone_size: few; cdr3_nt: TGCAGCGCGCAAATCTGGGACGGATATGGCTACACCTTC; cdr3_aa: CSAQIWDGYGYTF